This passage covers 27 T cell receptor beta chains from one sample sequenced in a study of PD-1 blockade in classical Hodgkin lymphoma. Repertoires were generated with immunoSEQ multiplex PCR, while TCRdb's copy carries only in-frame clones and drops some. The sample includes around 150,000 clones, 78% of them seen just once. With no exception, relapse followed autologous stem cell transplantation in all patients, and brentuximab vedotin exposure varied. The specimen was peripheral blood mononuclear cells (PBMCs), collected before the second cycle of nivolumab. All receptors derive from a human donor with classical Hodgkin lymphoma.

CDR3 coding DNA: TGTGCCAGCACCTGGCTCCCGACGAGCTCCTACGAGCAGTACTTC. It specifies CASTWLPTSSYEQYF. This chain joins TRBV5-6 and TRBJ2-7; D gene uncertain. The CDR3 contains 15 residues. Deletions cut 6 bases from V and 0 bases from J, with 16 bases between. Germline values: CDR1 SGHDT, CDR2 YYEEEE.

The genes are TRBV18 and TRBJ2-1, with TRBD2 matching 10 bases. Germline V CDR1 and CDR2: KGHSH, LQKENI. Germline trimming cut 5 bases from V and 4 bases from J; bases unmatched to any gene: 5. The CDR3 extends over 15 amino acids. CDR3 DNA: TGTGCCAGCTCATTCACTAGCGGGGCGTACAATGAGCAGTTCTTC. This codes for CASSFTSGAYNEQFF. The complete variable domain, with remaining parts taken from reference TRBV18 and TRBJ2-1, reads NAGVMQNPRHLVRRRGQEARLRCSPMKGHSHVYWYRQLPEEGLKFMVYLQKENIIDESGMPKERFSAEFPKEGPSILRIQQVVRGDSAAYFCASSFTSGAYNEQFFGPGTRLTVL.

J is TRBJ2-5 and V is TRBV25-1, with D hard to call. Between the trimmed V and J ends, which lost 3 bases and 13 bases, there was a span of 15 bases. Per the germline V gene, CDR1 is MGHDK and CDR2 is SYGVNS. This CDR3 is built from 12 residues. The CDR3 DNA reads TGTGCCAGCAGTGAGGGTATCCAGCCCGTGTACTTC. Translating it yields CASSEGIQPVYF.

The genes are TRBV6-4 and TRBJ2-7; D might be TRBD2 (7 bases). V lost 6 bases and J lost 8, with 26 bases in between. Germline CDR1 reads MRHNA; CDR2 reads SNTAGT. The CDR3 is made up of 16 amino acids. CDR3 sequence: CASRPGRKGGVLQQYF. In DNA form, the CDR3 reads TGTGCCAGCAGACCCGGACGGAAGGGGGGGGTTCTACAGCAGTACTTC.

This clone was seen repeatedly, ten times or more. The CDR3 reads CTSQGGEAFF. CDR3 DNA sequence: TGCACCAGCCAGGGGGGAGAAGCTTTCTTT. This rearrangement joins TRBV1 to TRBJ1-1; the table gives TRBD1 as D, unverified against the DNA. TRBV1 is recorded as a pseudogene. The CDR3 length is 10 residues.

The rearrangement uses TRBV27 and TRBJ2-1, with D uncertain. Germline loops: CDR1 MNHEY, CDR2 SMNVEV (reference sequence). CDR3 length equals 15 residues. Trimming pared 2 bases from V and 0 bases from J, leaving 8 bases between. The CDR3 DNA is TGTGCCAGCAGTTTAGTGGATGCCTCCTACAATGAGCAGTTCTTC. This translates into CASSLVDASYNEQFF.

The rearrangement links TRBV6-6 to TRBJ2-1; 12 bases fit TRBD2. V lost 6 bases to trimming and J lost 3 bases; unmatched junction nucleotides: 3. The CDR3 is 15 residues long. The germline CDR1 and CDR2 sequences are MNHNY and SVGAGI (reference sequence). CDR3 in DNA: TGTGCCAGCAGCCGACTAGCGGGGGACTACAATGAGCAGTTCTTC. Translation: CASSRLAGDYNEQFF.

The genes are TRBV9 and TRBJ2-3; D not resolved. The V and J ends lost 0 bases and 0 bases respectively, with 8 bases between them. Germline V CDR1 and CDR2: SGDLS, YYNGEE. The length of the CDR3 is 15 residues. CDR3 coding DNA: TGTGCCAGCAGCGTAGATGGGGTTAGCACAGATACGCAGTATTTT. It is translated as CASSVDGVSTDTQYF.

V and J are TRBV5-6 and TRBJ2-7; D may be TRBD1 (6 bases). CDR1 is SGHDT and CDR2 is YYEEEE in the germline V gene. The CDR3 totals 14 residues. Between the trimmed V and J ends, which lost 4 bases and 5 bases, there was a span of 16 bases. Written as DNA, the CDR3 is TGTGCCAGCAGCACCCTCGGCAGGGGCGACGAGCAGTACTTC. Translation: CASSTLGRGDEQYF.

This clone was counted a single time. This chain uses TRBV5-5 with TRBJ1-2, with 8 bases fitting TRBD1. Germline CDR1 SGHKS, CDR2 YYEKEE (reference sequence). The CDR3 totals 14 residues. Unmatched junction bases numbered 8, after V lost 6 bases and J lost 4 bases. As DNA, the CDR3 is TGTGCCAGCACCCCGACAGGGGATGCCTATGGCTACACCTTC. This encodes CASTPTGDAYGYTF.

This clone showed up many times. The chain uses TRBV7-6 and TRBJ2-3; 9 bases agree with TRBD1. V shed 5 bases and J 6 bases; nucleotides not matched to a gene: 9. Germline assignment: CDR1 SGHVS and CDR2 FNYEAQ. The CDR3 loop spans 15 amino acids. CDR3 amino acids: CASSHGTGFGDTQYF. DNA of the CDR3: TGTGCCAGCAGCCACGGGACAGGGTTTGGCGATACGCAGTATTTT.

The genes are TRBV19 and TRBJ2-2; D is possibly TRBD2 (5 bases). Germline values: CDR1 LNHDA, CDR2 SQIVND (reference sequence). V was shortened by 5 bases and J by 2 bases, with 9 bases between the two germline ends. The CDR3 length is 14 residues. Here the CDR3 reads CASSFEGNTGELFF. CDR3 nucleotide sequence: TGTGCCAGTAGTTTCGAGGGTAACACCGGGGAGCTGTTTTTT. Based on the CDR3 plus reference TRBV19 and TRBJ2-2, the full variable domain is DGGITQSPKYLFRKEGQNVTLSCEQNLNHDAMYWYRQDPGQGLRLIYYSQIVNDFQKGDIAEGYSVSREKKESFPLTVTSAQKNPTAFYLCASSFEGNTGELFFGEGSRLTVL.

A few counts support this clone. The chain uses TRBV2 and TRBJ1-4; no reliable D call. The CDR3 has 15 amino acids. CDR1 is SNHLY and CDR2 is FYNNEI in the germline V gene. Trimming cost V 7 bases and J 7 bases, with 19 bases left between them. CDR3 sequence (DNA): TGTGCCAGCAACGAGTTTCGGGGTGTGGGTGAAAAACTGTTTTTT. Translation gives CASNEFRGVGEKLFF.

The J gene is TRBJ2-3, the V gene TRBV6-5; 8 bases are a match to TRBD2. CDR3 size: 13 residues. Germline V lookup: CDR1 MNHEY, CDR2 SVGAGI. Trimming took 7 bases from V and 5 from J; bases not matched to a gene: 5. The CDR3 loop reads CASKGLGVDTQYF. CDR3 coding DNA: TGTGCCAGCAAGGGACTAGGGGTAGATACGCAGTATTTT.

The chain couples TRBV6-5 to TRBJ1-1; D remains unclear. The CDR3 has 10 amino acids. Germline CDR1 is MNHEY and CDR2 is SVGAGI. V shed 0 bases and J shed 11 bases, with 4 bases lying between them. The CDR3 spells CASSYSKAFF. CDR3 bases: TGTGCCAGCAGTTACTCGAAGGCTTTCTTT.

This clone ranks as medium-sized (0.01 to 0.1%). V is TRBV13 and J is TRBJ2-1, with a possible D match to TRBD2 (5 bases). The germline V gene has CDR1 PRHDT and CDR2 FYEKMQ (reference sequence). This CDR3 comprises 14 residues. Trimming removed 1 base from V and 2 bases from J, with 6 bases in between. CDR3 residues: CASSLEGAYNEQFF. The DNA of the CDR3 is TGTGCCAGCAGCTTAGAGGGAGCCTACAATGAGCAGTTCTTC.

The J gene is TRBJ1-6, the V gene TRBV25-1; unclear D gene. The germline V gene has CDR1 MGHDK and CDR2 SYGVNS. The CDR3 length is 15 residues. V lost 2 bases and J lost 9, with 14 bases in between. The CDR3: CASSEVREWASPLHF. In DNA, the CDR3 is TGTGCCAGCAGTGAAGTGAGGGAATGGGCTTCACCCCTCCACTTT.

With respect to this clone: One end of the junction does not line up with germline, which may come from a read error. The V and J genes are TRBV7-2 and TRBJ1-2; D gene unclear. This CDR3 is built from 13 residues. Germline V CDR1 and CDR2: SGHTA, FQGNSA. Written as DNA, the CDR3 is TGTGCCAGCAGCCAGAGTGGGTACCGGGCACCAGTCTTC. Translation gives CASSQSGYRAPVF. The full variable domain, rest sourced from reference TRBV7-2 and TRBJ1-2, is GAGVSQSPSNKVTEKGKDVELRCDPISGHTALYWYRQSLGQGLEFLIYFQGNSAPDKSGLPSDRFSAERTGGSVSTLTIQRTQQEDSAVYLCASSQSGYRAPVFGSGTRLTVV.

The genes are TRBV10-3 and TRBJ2-7; D call uncertain. With 0 bases removed from V and 5 bases from J, the gap between germline ends came to 5 bases. The germline V gene has CDR1 ENHRY and CDR2 SYGVKD. This CDR3 has 12 residues. CDR3 coding DNA: TGTGCCATCAGTGAGTCTGGGGACGAGCAGTACTTC. Residues: CAISESGDEQYF.

The chain joins TRBV19 to TRBJ2-7, with a tentative D call TRBD1 (7 bases). V was trimmed by 3 bases and J by 4 bases, leaving 16 bases between them. Germline V gene data show CDR1 as LNHDA and CDR2 as SQIVND (reference sequence). The CDR3 totals 15 residues. The CDR3 DNA follows: TGTGCCAGTAGTATTGGTTGGGCAGGGGGGTACGAGCAGTACTTC. It is translated as CASSIGWAGGYEQYF.

Only a few counts were recorded for this clone. The sample carries other DNA sequences with the same CDR3. V and J are TRBV6-5 and TRBJ1-2; TRBD1 agrees at 8 bases. V shed 3 bases, J shed 6 bases, and the junction held 6 bases outside the gene matches. The CDR3 loop spans 14 amino acids. The germline gives CDR1 MNHEY, CDR2 SVGAGI. The CDR3 nucleotides are TGTGCCAGCAGTTATTCCGGGACAGGCAATGGCTACACCTTC. Translated: CASSYSGTGNGYTF.

The chain uses TRBV7-9 and TRBJ1-1, with D maybe TRBD1 (6 bases). Trimming removed 3 bases at V and 4 bases at J, with 9 bases between. CDR1 is SEHNR and CDR2 is FQNEAQ in the germline V gene (reference sequence). This CDR3 contains 13 residues. Written as DNA, the CDR3 is TGTGCCAGCAGCTTCGAACAGGGCACTGAAGCTTTCTTT. This translates into CASSFEQGTEAFF.

The chain combines TRBV10-2 with TRBJ1-2; D gene ambiguous. This CDR3 region has 16 residues. Germline loops: CDR1 WSHSY, CDR2 SAAADI. The V and J ends lost 2 bases and 7 bases respectively, with 20 bases between them. This CDR3 is CASSEILAPSLSGYTF. The CDR3 region has the DNA TGCGCCAGCAGTGAGATTCTGGCACCTTCCCTTTCTGGCTACACCTTC.

The J gene is TRBJ1-2, the V gene TRBV6-6; 8 bases match TRBD1. CDR3 length: 13 residues. Germline-derived CDR1 and CDR2 are MNHNY and SVGAGI (reference sequence). V gave up 6 bases and J gave up 2 bases; unmatched junction bases: 2. DNA for the CDR3: TGTGCCAGCAGCAGGACAGGGAACTATGGCTACACCTTC. This translates into CASSRTGNYGYTF.

The chain employs TRBV6-5 and TRBJ1-2, with a tentative D call TRBD1 (6 bases). The CDR3 is 13 residues long. Germline CDR1 is MNHEY and CDR2 is SVGAGI. The germline V and J ends were trimmed by 6 bases and 5 bases, with 13 bases remaining between them. This CDR3 reads CASRGGGGYGYTF. CDR3 nucleotide sequence: TGTGCCAGCAGGGGGGGCGGTGGATATGGCTACACCTTC.

This rearrangement joins TRBV5-1 to TRBJ2-5; TRBD1 is a possible D gene (6 bases). Between the trimmed V and J ends, which lost 3 bases and 2 bases, there was a span of 17 bases. CDR3 length: 16 residues. Per the germline V gene, CDR1 is SGHRS and CDR2 is YFSETQ. The CDR3 loop reads CASSSGSTGHQETQYF. CDR3 nucleotide sequence: TGCGCCAGCAGCTCAGGGTCGACGGGACATCAAGAGACCCAGTACTTC.

This chain links TRBV6-1 with TRBJ2-7, with 7 bases aligning to TRBD1. The CDR3 covers 19 residues. Losses at the gene ends were 0 bases for V and 2 bases for J; bases not matched to a gene: 16. Looked up from germline, CDR1 is MNHNS and CDR2 is SASEGT. CDR3 amino acids: CASSEAGWGQWDITYEQYF. In DNA form, the CDR3 reads TGTGCCAGCAGTGAAGCAGGTTGGGGACAGTGGGATATAACCTACGAGCAGTACTTC.